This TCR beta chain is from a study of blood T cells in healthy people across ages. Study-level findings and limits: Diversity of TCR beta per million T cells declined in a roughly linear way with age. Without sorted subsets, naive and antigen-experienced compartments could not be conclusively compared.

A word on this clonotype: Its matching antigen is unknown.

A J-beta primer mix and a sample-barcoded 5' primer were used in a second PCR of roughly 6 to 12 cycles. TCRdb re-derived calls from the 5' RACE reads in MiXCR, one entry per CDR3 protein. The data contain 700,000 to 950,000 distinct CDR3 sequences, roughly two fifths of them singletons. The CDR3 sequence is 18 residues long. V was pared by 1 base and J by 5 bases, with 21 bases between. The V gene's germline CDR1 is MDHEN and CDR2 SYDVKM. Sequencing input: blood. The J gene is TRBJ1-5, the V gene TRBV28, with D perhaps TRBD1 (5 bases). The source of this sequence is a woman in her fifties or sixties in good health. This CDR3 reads CASSLSPGLGATDQPQHF. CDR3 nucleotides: TGTGCCAGCAGTTTATCCCCCGGGTTAGGGGCCACGGATCAGCCCCAGCATTTT.